A single sample is the source of the 25 T cell receptor beta chains below, sequenced in a study of T cell changes during pregnancy in multiple sclerosis. TCRdb keeps only in-frame clones here, not all; method: immunoSEQ multiplex PCR. Found here are around 60,000 clones, around 90% of them singletons; the top ten hold approximately 0.49%. Sample: CD4+ T cells from peripheral blood mononuclear cells, taken after pregnancy. These receptor sequences come from a female donor in good health, enrolled as a control in a pregnancy study.

The rearrangement links TRBV10-3 to TRBJ2-5, with a tentative D call TRBD1 (5 bases). Germline V gives CDR1 ENHRY, CDR2 SYGVKD. CDR3 length: 15 residues. V gave up 0 bases and J gave up 5 bases, with 13 bases separating them. The DNA of the CDR3 is TGTGCCATCAGTGAGTCAGGGGCTCCCCAGGAGACCCAGTACTTC. Its translation: CAISESGAPQETQYF.

The chain joins TRBV19 to TRBJ1-4; possible D gene TRBD1, 6 bases. CDR3 length: 15 residues. Trimming stripped 7 bases from V and 3 bases from J, with 15 bases between. Germline V gene lookup returns CDR1 LNHDA and CDR2 SQIVND (reference sequence). The CDR3 is CASMTGLPANEKLFF. CDR3 bases: TGTGCCAGTATGACAGGCCTACCGGCTAATGAAAAACTGTTTTTT. Using reference TRBV19 and TRBJ1-4 for the parts outside the CDR3, the full variable domain is DGGITQSPKYLFRKEGQNVTLSCEQNLNHDAMYWYRQDPGQGLRLIYYSQIVNDFQKGDIAEGYSVSREKKESFPLTVTSAQKNPTAFYLCASMTGLPANEKLFFGSGTQLSVL.

With regard to this clone: One end of the junction varies from germline; a read error may be responsible. The V and J genes are TRBV7-3 and TRBJ1-5; D is possibly TRBD1 (5 bases). The germline CDR1 and CDR2 sequences are SGHTA and FQGTGA. The CDR3 spans 12 residues. The CDR3 loop is CASSLNAGPLTF. CDR3 nucleotides: TGTGCCAGCAGCTTAAATGCAGGGCCCCTAACTTTT.

This chain connects TRBV7-2 to TRBJ1-1; D unclear. V lost 4 bases and J lost 7, with 16 bases in between. Per the germline V gene, CDR1 is SGHTA and CDR2 is FQGNSA. This CDR3 is built from 14 residues. The CDR3 coding sequence is TGTGCCAGCAGCTCCCCACCCGGAGGCAATGAAGCTTTCTTT. This translates into CASSSPPGGNEAFF.

This chain joins TRBV10-3 and TRBJ1-5; perhaps TRBD1 as D (5 bases). Trimming took off 6 bases at V and 1 base at J, with 13 bases between the two ends. This CDR3 comprises 15 residues. Germline loops: CDR1 ENHRY, CDR2 SYGVKD. This CDR3 is CAIRAGLESNQPQHF. The CDR3, as DNA: TGTGCCATCAGGGCAGGGTTGGAGAGCAATCAGCCCCAGCATTTT.

The table lists this clone with a count of one. This rearrangement joins TRBV2 to TRBJ1-5; D perhaps matches TRBD1 (5 bases). Per germline, CDR1 SNHLY and CDR2 FYNNEI. Trimming cost V 3 bases and J 9 bases, with 12 bases left between them. The CDR3 extends over 13 amino acids. The CDR3 reads CASSEVQGGPQHF. The CDR3 nucleotides are TGTGCCAGCAGTGAGGTTCAGGGCGGGCCCCAGCATTTT.

The chain uses TRBV19 and TRBJ2-7; 9 positions match TRBD1. Germline V gene sequence: CDR1 LNHDA, CDR2 SQIVND (reference sequence). The CDR3 spans 15 residues. The V segment lost 5 bases and the J segment 5 bases; nucleotides outside the gene matches: 10. In DNA, the CDR3 is TGTGCCAGTAGTCCTGGACAGGGGAACGTCAACGAGCAGTACTTC. Amino acid sequence: CASSPGQGNVNEQYF.

The genes are TRBV7-8 and TRBJ2-5; D remains ambiguous. The CDR3 sequence is 12 residues long. Per germline, CDR1 SGHVS and CDR2 FQNEAQ. V was trimmed by 5 bases and J by 5 bases, leaving 9 bases between them. The CDR3 DNA sequence: TGTGCCAGCAGCCCATCTCGGGAGACCCAGTACTTC. It is translated as CASSPSRETQYF. The whole variable domain, filled in from reference TRBV7-8 and TRBJ2-5, reads GAGVSQSPRYKVAKRGQDVALRCDPISGHVSLFWYQQALGQGPEFLTYFQNEAQLDKSGLPSDRFFAERPEGSVSTLKIQRTQQEDSAVYLCASSPSRETQYFGPGTRLLVL.

In DNA form, the CDR3 reads TGTGCCAGCAGCTTATTGGTCACGGACACTGAAGCTTTCTTT. Protein sequence: CASSLLVTDTEAFF. This chain links TRBV7-2 with TRBJ1-1; the D is unclear. The CDR3 totals 14 residues. Per germline, CDR1 SGHTA and CDR2 FQGNSA. V was cut by 2 bases and J by 3 bases, with 10 bases left in between.

The rearrangement uses TRBV7-9 and TRBJ2-1; possibly TRBD1 for D (5 bases). V shed 3 bases and J shed 5 bases, with 23 bases lying between them. The CDR3 has 18 residues. Germline assignment: CDR1 SEHNR and CDR2 FQNEAQ (reference sequence). CDR3 nucleotides: TGTGCCAGCAGCTTGGTCCGACAGAAACTCAACATTAACAATGAGCAGTTCTTC. Translated, it gives CASSLVRQKLNINNEQFF.

This rearrangement joins TRBV19 to TRBJ2-2; 15 bases are a match to TRBD2. Germline assignment: CDR1 LNHDA and CDR2 SQIVND (reference sequence). The CDR3 has 22 residues. The ends lost 6 bases at V and 4 bases at J; junction bases unmatched: 21. The CDR3 loop reads CASSSYRRRTSGGAHGTGELFF. In nucleotides, the CDR3 is TGTGCCAGTAGCTCATACCGAAGAAGGACTAGCGGGGGGGCCCATGGCACCGGGGAGCTGTTTTTT.

The gene calls are TRBV4-2 and TRBJ1-2, with 10 bases aligning to TRBD1. With V trimmed by 0 bases and J by 4 bases, 5 bases remained unmatched. Germline V lookup: CDR1 LGHNA, CDR2 YNFKEQ. CDR3 size: 16 residues. CDR3 sequence (DNA): TGTGCCAGCAGCCAAGATCAGGGACAGGGGTTCTATGGCTACACCTTC. Translating it yields CASSQDQGQGFYGYTF.

J is TRBJ2-1 and V is TRBV11-1, with TRBD1 as a possible D gene (5 bases). Germline-derived CDR1 and CDR2 are SGHAT and FQDESV (reference sequence). The ends were cut back, 2 bases at V and 6 bases at J, with 11 bases in the middle. CDR3 length: 14 amino acids. The CDR3 DNA reads as TGTGCCAGCAGCTTAAATCCGCAGGGCAATGAGCAGTTCTTC. This sequence encodes CASSLNPQGNEQFF.

The chain is built from TRBV19 and TRBJ1-5; 8 bases are shared with TRBD1. The CDR3 consists of 15 residues. V was clipped by 5 bases and J by 1 base; unmatched bases: 4. Germline lookup yields CDR1 LNHDA and CDR2 SQIVND (reference sequence). The CDR3 here is CASSVQGGSNQPQHF. CDR3 coding DNA: TGTGCCAGTAGTGTACAGGGGGGGAGCAATCAGCCCCAGCATTTT. Supplemented by reference TRBV19 and TRBJ1-5, the full variable domain reads DGGITQSPKYLFRKEGQNVTLSCEQNLNHDAMYWYRQDPGQGLRLIYYSQIVNDFQKGDIAEGYSVSREKKESFPLTVTSAQKNPTAFYLCASSVQGGSNQPQHFGDGTRLSIL.

The rearrangement uses TRBV6-1 and TRBJ1-5, with 11 bases lining up with TRBD1. Germline V CDR1 and CDR2: MNHNS, SASEGT. The CDR3 has 14 residues. Trimming took 8 bases from V and 7 from J; bases not matched to a gene: 7. This chain's CDR3 is CASREGTGGQPQHF. The CDR3 DNA reads as TGTGCCAGCCGAGAAGGGACAGGGGGACAGCCCCAGCATTTT.

The chain uses TRBV7-2 and TRBJ2-5, with 9 nucleotides matching TRBD2. Germline assignment: CDR1 SGHTA and CDR2 FQGNSA. There are 16 residues in the CDR3. V lost 1 base to trimming and J lost 4 bases; unmatched junction nucleotides: 7. CDR3 sequence: CASSLGAGGRVETQYF. CDR3 in DNA: TGTGCCAGCAGCTTAGGGGCGGGGGGGCGTGTAGAGACCCAGTACTTC.

This clone showed up just once. The chain employs TRBV2 and TRBJ1-5, with TRBD1 as a possible D gene (5 bases). CDR1 is SNHLY, CDR2 FYNNEI, per germline. This CDR3 spans 16 amino acids. Deletions cut 6 bases from V and 1 base from J, with 16 bases between. The CDR3 loop is CASRAREGQSNQPQHF. The CDR3, as DNA: TGTGCCAGCAGGGCAAGGGAGGGGCAAAGCAATCAGCCCCAGCATTTT. Filled out from reference TRBV2 and TRBJ1-5, the complete variable domain reads EPEVTQTPSHQVTQMGQEVILRCVPISNHLYFYWYRQILGQKVEFLVSFYNNEISEKSEIFDDQFSVERPDGSNFTLKIRSTKLEDSAMYFCASRAREGQSNQPQHFGDGTRLSIL.

The CDR3 DNA reads as TGTGCCAGCAGGGGAGACAGGGTCGAAAACACCATATATTTT. It codes for CASRGDRVENTIYF. The chain couples TRBV2 to TRBJ1-3, with TRBD1 identical over 7 bases. This CDR3 is 14 amino acids long. V gave up 6 bases and J gave up 6 bases; unmatched junction bases: 8. Germline V lookup: CDR1 SNHLY, CDR2 FYNNEI.

The rearrangement joins TRBV18 to TRBJ2-3, with a possible D match to TRBD1 (5 bases). CDR1 and CDR2 from the germline V gene are KGHSH and LQKENI. V dropped 0 bases and J dropped 4 bases, with 8 bases sitting between them. The CDR3 consists of 14 residues. DNA of the CDR3: TGTGCCAGCTCACCACCGGCAGGGTCAGATACGCAGTATTTT. It encodes CASSPPAGSDTQYF.

J is TRBJ1-2 and V is TRBV5-1; TRBD1 agrees at 11 bases. This CDR3 has 16 amino acids. Germline-derived CDR1 and CDR2 are SGHRS and YFSETQ. With V trimmed by 1 base and J by 2 bases, 4 bases remained unmatched. CDR3 sequence (DNA): TGCGCCAGCAGCTTGTACGGGACAGGGGGGAACTATGGCTACACCTTC. Translation: CASSLYGTGGNYGYTF.

The chain joins TRBV14 to TRBJ1-1; 7 bases agree with TRBD1. J lost 9 bases, V lost 1 base, and 2 bases had no gene match. Germline V gives CDR1 SGHDN, CDR2 FVKESK. The CDR3 length is 12 residues. The CDR3 DNA sequence: TGTGCCAGCAGCCAAGGTAGGGGGCAAGCTTTCTTT. It yields the protein CASSQGRGQAFF.

The chain couples TRBV4-2 to TRBJ1-5, with no clear D. The V end lost 0 bases, the J end lost 7 bases, and 16 bases lay between the germline ends. The CDR3 is made up of 16 amino acids. From germline, CDR1 is LGHNA and CDR2 YNFKEQ. As DNA, the CDR3 is TGTGCCAGCAGCCAAGAGGCCTGGAGGACTATCCAGCCCCAGCATTTT. Translating gives CASSQEAWRTIQPQHF.

V is TRBV25-1 and J is TRBJ2-7; D is perhaps TRBD2 (5 bases). The CDR3 consists of 14 residues. Trimming stripped 3 bases from V and 3 bases from J, with 12 bases between. CDR1 MGHDK and CDR2 SYGVNS come from the germline V gene. The DNA for the CDR3 is TGTGCCAGCAGTGACCCAAGTGGGAGCTACGAGCAGTACTTC. Protein sequence: CASSDPSGSYEQYF.

The V gene is TRBV4-3, the J gene TRBJ2-7; 7 nucleotides match TRBD1. Unmatched junction bases numbered 11, after V lost 6 bases and J lost 6 bases. Germline assignment: CDR1 LGHNA and CDR2 YSLEER. The CDR3 is made up of 14 amino acids. The CDR3 DNA reads TGCGCCAGCAGTGCGGTTACAGGGGCAAGCGAGCAGTACTTC. It specifies CASSAVTGASEQYF.

This rearrangement joins TRBV5-8 to TRBJ2-3; 8 nucleotides agree with TRBD2. Germline trimming cut 0 bases from V and 1 base from J; bases unmatched to any gene: 4. The germline CDR1 and CDR2 sequences are SGHTS and YDEGEE. This CDR3 has 16 amino acids. The CDR3 protein is CASSLGGGTRTDTQYF. CDR3 bases: TGTGCCAGCAGCTTGGGCGGGGGGACCCGCACAGATACGCAGTATTTT.